This T cell receptor beta chain was sequenced in a study of blood T cell repertoires in COVID-19. As for the study in general: There were acute and convalescent COVID-19 samples, and they came from the United States, Italy and Spain. From T cells, B-cell-depleted T cells, or PBMCs came the material, which was cDNA or gDNA.

Patients in Seattle were enrolled during active infection, then followed longitudinally. This clone was counted a single time. Original analysis: Nucleated cell counts were estimated from reference gene primer amplification. The assay was immunoSEQ multiplex PCR, and TCRdb's table has in-frame clones only and misses some. The V and J calls and the clone size are those of that table, but D and trimming were determined from the DNA. The sample includes 150,000 to 200,000 clones, more than 70% of them seen just once. CDR1 SGHKS and CDR2 YYEKEE come from the germline V gene (reference sequence). CDR3 length equals 12 residues. The ends were cut back, 5 bases at V and 9 bases at J, with 15 bases in the middle.

The receptor's source is a person between 65 and 79 years old with COVID-19, enrolled during active disease. This chain links TRBV5-5 with TRBJ2-7; D might be TRBD1 (7 bases). The specimen sequenced was peripheral blood. CDR3 nucleotide sequence: TGTGCCAGCAGACGCCAGGGGGAGGTGCAGTACTTC. As protein: CASRRQGEVQYF.